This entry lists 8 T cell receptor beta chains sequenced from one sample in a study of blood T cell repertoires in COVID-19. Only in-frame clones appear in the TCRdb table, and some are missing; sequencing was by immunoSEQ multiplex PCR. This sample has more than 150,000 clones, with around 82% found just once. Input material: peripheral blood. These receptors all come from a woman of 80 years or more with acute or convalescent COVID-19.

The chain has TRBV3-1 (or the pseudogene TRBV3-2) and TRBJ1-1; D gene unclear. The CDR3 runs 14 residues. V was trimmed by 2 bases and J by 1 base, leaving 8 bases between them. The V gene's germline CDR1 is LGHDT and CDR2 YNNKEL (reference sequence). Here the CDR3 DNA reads TGTGCCAGCAGCCAAAAGACAAGGAACACTGAAGCTTTCTTT. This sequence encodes CASSQKTRNTEAFF.

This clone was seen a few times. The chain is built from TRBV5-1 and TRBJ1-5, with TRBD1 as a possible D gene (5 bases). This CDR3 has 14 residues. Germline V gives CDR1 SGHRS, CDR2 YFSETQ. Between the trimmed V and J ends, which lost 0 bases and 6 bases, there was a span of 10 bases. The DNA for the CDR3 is TGCGCCAGCAGCTTGGCCGGGGGTGTTCAGCCCCAGCATTTT. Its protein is CASSLAGGVQPQHF.

The CDR3 DNA follows: TGTGCCAGCAGCCTCAGGGTCCGGGCGAACACTGAAGCTTTCTTT. Its translation: CASSLRVRANTEAFF. This chain joins TRBV14 and TRBJ1-1, with D possibly being TRBD1 (5 bases). CDR3 length equals 15 residues. CDR1 and CDR2 (germline): SGHDN, FVKESK. V lost 4 bases to trimming and J lost 1 base, with 13 bases between them.

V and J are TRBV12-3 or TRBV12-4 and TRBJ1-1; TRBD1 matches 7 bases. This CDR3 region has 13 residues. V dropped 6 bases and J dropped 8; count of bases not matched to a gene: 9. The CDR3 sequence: CASRSQTGSEAFF. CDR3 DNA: TGTGCCAGCAGAAGCCAGACAGGGTCGGAAGCTTTCTTT.

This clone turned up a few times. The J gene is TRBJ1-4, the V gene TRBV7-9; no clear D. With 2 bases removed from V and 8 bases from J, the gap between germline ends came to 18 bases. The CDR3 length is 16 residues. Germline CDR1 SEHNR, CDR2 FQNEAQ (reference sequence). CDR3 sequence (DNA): TGTGCCAGCAGCTTAAAGGTTGATATTAGAGGGGAAAAACTGTTTTTT. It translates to CASSLKVDIRGEKLFF.

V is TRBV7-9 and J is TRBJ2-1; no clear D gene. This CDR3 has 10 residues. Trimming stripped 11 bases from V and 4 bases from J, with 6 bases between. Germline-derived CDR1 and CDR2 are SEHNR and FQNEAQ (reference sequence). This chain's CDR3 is CAAGYNEQFF. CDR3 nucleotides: TGTGCCGCAGGATACAATGAGCAGTTCTTC.

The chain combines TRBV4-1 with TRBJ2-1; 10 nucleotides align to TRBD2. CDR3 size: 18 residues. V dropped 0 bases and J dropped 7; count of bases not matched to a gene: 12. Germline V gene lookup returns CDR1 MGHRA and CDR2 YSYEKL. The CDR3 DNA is TGCGCCAGCAGCCAAGATAGGGCTACTAGCGGGGATCGGAATGAGCAGTTCTTC. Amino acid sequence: CASSQDRATSGDRNEQFF.

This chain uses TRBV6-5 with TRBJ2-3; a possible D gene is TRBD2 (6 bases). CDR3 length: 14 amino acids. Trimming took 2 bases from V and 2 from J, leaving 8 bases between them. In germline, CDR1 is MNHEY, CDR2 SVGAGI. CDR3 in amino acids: CASSYGGVTDTQYF. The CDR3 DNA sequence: TGTGCCAGCAGTTACGGCGGGGTCACAGATACGCAGTATTTT.